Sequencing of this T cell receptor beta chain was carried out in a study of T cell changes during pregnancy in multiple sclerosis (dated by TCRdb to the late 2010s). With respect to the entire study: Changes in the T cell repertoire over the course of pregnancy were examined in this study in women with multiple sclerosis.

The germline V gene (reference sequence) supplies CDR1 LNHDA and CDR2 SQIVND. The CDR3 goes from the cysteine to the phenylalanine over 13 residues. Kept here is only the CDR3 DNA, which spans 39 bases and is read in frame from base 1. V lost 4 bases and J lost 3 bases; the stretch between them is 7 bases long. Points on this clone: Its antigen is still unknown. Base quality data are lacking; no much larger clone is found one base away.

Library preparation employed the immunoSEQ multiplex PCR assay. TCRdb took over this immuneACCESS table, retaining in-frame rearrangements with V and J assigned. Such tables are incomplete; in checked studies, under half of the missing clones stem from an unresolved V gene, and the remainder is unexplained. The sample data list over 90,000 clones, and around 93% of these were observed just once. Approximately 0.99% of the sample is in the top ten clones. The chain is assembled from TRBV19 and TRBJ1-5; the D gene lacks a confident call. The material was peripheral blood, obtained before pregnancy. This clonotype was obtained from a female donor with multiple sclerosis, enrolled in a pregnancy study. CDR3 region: CASSNQVNQPQHF. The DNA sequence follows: TGTGCCAGTAGTAACCAGGTCAATCAGCCCCAGCATTTT.